This TCR beta chain was captured in a study of blood T cell repertoires in COVID-19. At the level of the study: The United States, Italy and Spain provided the acute and convalescent COVID-19 samples. Nucleic acid was either cDNA or gDNA, and it came from T cells, B-cell-depleted T cells, or PBMCs.

With 4 bases removed from V and 1 base from J, the gap between germline ends came to 22 bases. The length of the CDR3 is 18 residues. CDR1 is LGHDT and CDR2 is YNNKEL in the germline V gene (reference sequence). Original methodology: Amplification of reference gene primers was used by the study to estimate nucleated cell counts. Measured with immunoSEQ multiplex PCR; TCRdb has only the in-frame clones, and not every one. V and J calls and clone size come straight from that table; D and trimming were deduced from the DNA. The data show under 350,000 clones, with 75% to 90% seen just once and about 4.9% held by the top ten. This clone was counted once.

This sequence was found in a man in his fifties or sixties who had recovered from COVID-19. The sequencing input was peripheral blood. This chain joins TRBV3-1 (or the pseudogene TRBV3-2) and TRBJ2-5; D possibly corresponds to TRBD2 (5 bases). CDR3 protein: CASSRLLRQTTAQETQYF. Written as DNA, the CDR3 is TGTGCCAGCAGCCGCCTTTTAAGGCAGACTACGGCCCAAGAGACCCAGTACTTC.